This T cell receptor beta chain was documented in a study of OX40 agonist ivuxolimab in advanced cancers. About the study: The mean age was roughly 60 years, ranging from 23 to 79, with around four fifths of participants male. Earlier treatment with anti-PD-1, anti-PD-L1 or anti-CTLA-4 was permitted, and 35% to 40% had received some. Study-level findings and limits: Some nonresponders likewise displayed low normalized T-cell clonal expansion.

With regard to this clone: The antigen remains undetermined.

Sequencing was performed with immunoSEQ multiplex PCR; in TCRdb, only in-frame clones are kept and a portion is missing. The sample consists of 100,000 or so clones, 80% to 95% of them appearing once. Germline V gene sequence: CDR1 MDHEN, CDR2 SYDVKM. Trimming took 3 bases from V and 3 from J, leaving 17 bases between them. CDR3 length equals 16 residues. This sequence originates from an adult with an advanced solid tumor such as melanoma, head and neck, liver or kidney cancer. The rearrangement links TRBV28 to TRBJ1-1; possible D gene TRBD1, 6 bases. This specimen consisted of CD4+ or CD8+ T cells sorted from blood, obtained in a trial of the OX40 agonist ivuxolimab. Here the CDR3 reads CASSLGFGKGDTEAFF. The CDR3 DNA follows: TGTGCCAGCAGTTTGGGGTTTGGAAAGGGGGACACTGAAGCTTTCTTT. The complete variable domain, with remaining parts taken from reference TRBV28 and TRBJ1-1, reads DVKVTQSSRYLVKRTGEKVFLECVQDMDHENMFWYRQDPGLGLRLIYFSYDVKMKEKGDIPEGYSVSREKKERFSLILESASTNQTSMYLCASSLGFGKGDTEAFFGQGTRLTVV.